This T cell receptor (beta chain) was sequenced for a study of blood T cell repertoires in COVID-19. At the level of the study: Sources were T cells, B-cell-depleted T cells, or PBMCs; the material itself was cDNA or gDNA.

Enrolled through a virtual design, the participants were between about 18 and 100 years of age and came from about two dozen US areas. With 8 bases removed from V and 1 base from J, the gap between germline ends came to 12 bases. This CDR3 has 13 residues. Germline V gives CDR1 MNHEY, CDR2 SVGAGI. Profiled with immunoSEQ multiplex PCR; TCRdb holds only in-frame clones, not every one. The table shows about 400,000 clones, with roughly 90% occurring only once. The chain has TRBV6-5 and TRBJ2-7; possible D gene TRBD1, 6 bases. The material sequenced was PBMCs or T cells enriched from blood (not recorded which). The origin of this receptor is a young woman with acute COVID-19. CDR3 amino acids: CASFRGPSYEQYF. CDR3 in DNA: TGTGCCAGCTTCAGGGGTCCGTCCTACGAGCAGTACTTC.